The present T cell receptor (beta chain) was sequenced within a study of Ad26.COV2.S vaccination and SARS-CoV-2 variants. Produced via immunoSEQ multiplex PCR; TCRdb's table is partial and in-frame only. The sample has about 440,000 clones, 90% seen once. Treatment reported: around 19 received Ad26.COV2.S at low or high dose, single or two shots; a few received placebo; per-sample allocation not given. All samples were drawn on day 63, counting from the first vaccine or placebo injection. An adult aged 18-55 years in Boston served as the donor. The germline gives CDR1 SGHNT, CDR2 YYREEE (reference sequence). The CDR3 runs 16 residues. Trimming took off 0 bases at V and 5 bases at J, with 18 bases between the two ends.

The J gene is TRBJ2-7, the V gene TRBV5-4; D is possibly TRBD1 (5 bases). This clonotype was obtained from a person between 18 and 60 years old who received the Ad26.COV2.S COVID-19 vaccine or a placebo. The sequencing used peripheral blood, collected in a trial of Ad26.COV2.S vaccine versus placebo. In nucleotides, the CDR3 is TGTGCCAGCAGCTTGGGTGCAGGGCAGATTGGTGACGAGCAGTACTTC. Its protein product is CASSLGAGQIGDEQYF. Complete variable domain (other parts from reference TRBV5-4 and TRBJ2-7): ETGVTQSPTHLIKTRGQQVTLRCSSQSGHNTVSWYQQALGQGPQFIFQYYREEENGRGNFPPRFSGLQFPNYSSELNVNALELDDSALYLCASSLGAGQIGDEQYFGPGTRLTVT.